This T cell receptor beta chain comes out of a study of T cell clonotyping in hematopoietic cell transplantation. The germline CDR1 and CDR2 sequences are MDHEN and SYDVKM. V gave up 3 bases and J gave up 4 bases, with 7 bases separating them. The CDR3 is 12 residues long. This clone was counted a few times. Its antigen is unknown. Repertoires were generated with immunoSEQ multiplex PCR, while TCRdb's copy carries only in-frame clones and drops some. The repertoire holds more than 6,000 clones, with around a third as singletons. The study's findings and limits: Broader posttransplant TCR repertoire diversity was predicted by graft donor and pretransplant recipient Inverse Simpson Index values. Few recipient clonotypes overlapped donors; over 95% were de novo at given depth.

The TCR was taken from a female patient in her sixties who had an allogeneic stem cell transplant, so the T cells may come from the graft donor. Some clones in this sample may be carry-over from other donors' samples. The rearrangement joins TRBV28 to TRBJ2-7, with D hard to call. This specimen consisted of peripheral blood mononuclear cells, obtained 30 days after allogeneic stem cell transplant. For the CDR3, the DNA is TGTGCCAGCAGTTTTGGTCGGTACGAGCAGTACTTC. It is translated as CASSFGRYEQYF.